These 2 T cell receptor beta chains were sequenced from one sample in a study of lymphopenia after photon versus proton radiotherapy. The table came from immunoSEQ multiplex PCR; TCRdb's copy has only in-frame clones and leaves some out. The table includes more than 45,000 clones, approximately 88% detected once. The sequenced sample was peripheral blood, obtained from a patient treated with proton-based radiotherapy. The receptors derive from a man aged 55 to 70 with pancreatic cancer.

The rearrangement uses TRBV12-5 and TRBJ2-1; possibly TRBD1 for D (5 bases). Trimming took 5 bases from V and 5 from J, leaving 10 bases between them. The CDR3 is 13 amino acids. Germline V lookup: CDR1 LGHNT, CDR2 FRNRAP. As DNA, the CDR3 is TGTGCTAGTGGTACAGGAGCACACAATGAGCAGTTCTTC. Its protein product is CASGTGAHNEQFF.

The chain combines TRBV29-1 with TRBJ2-5; no definite D call. Germline loops: CDR1 SQVTM, CDR2 ANQGSEA. The CDR3 contains 15 residues. V was shortened by 1 base and J by 2 bases, with 14 bases between the two germline ends. CDR3 amino acids: CSVEGLFPLQETQYF. The DNA for the CDR3 is TGCAGCGTTGAAGGACTTTTCCCCCTTCAAGAGACCCAGTACTTC. Combining the CDR3 with reference TRBV29-1 and TRBJ2-5 gives the whole variable domain SAVISQKPSRDICQRGTSLTIQCQVDSQVTMMFWYRQQPGQSLTLIATANQGSEATYESGFVIDKFPISRPNLTFSTLTVSNMSPEDSSIYLCSVEGLFPLQETQYFGPGTRLLVL.